This T cell receptor beta chain was recovered during a study of cytomegalovirus exposure and HLA in healthy donors. This CDR3 contains 14 residues. V lost 4 bases and J lost 1, with 11 bases in between. Germline CDR1 and CDR2: SGDLS and YYNGEE. In the PCR, 60 Vbeta and 13 Jbeta primers were used. This table comes from immunoSEQ multiplex PCR, and its TCRdb copy is limited to in-frame clones, with some not included. The data hold roughly 150,000 clones, with over 70% observed a single time. This clone appeared a few times. The specimen sequenced was PBMCs. The chain recombines TRBV9 with TRBJ2-5, with a possible D match to TRBD2 (5 bases). This sequence originates from a woman aged 40 to 50 in good health and CMV-seronegative. Written as DNA, the CDR3 is TGTGCCAGCAGCCCTGGAGGATCCCAAGAGACCCAGTACTTC. It yields the protein CASSPGGSQETQYF.